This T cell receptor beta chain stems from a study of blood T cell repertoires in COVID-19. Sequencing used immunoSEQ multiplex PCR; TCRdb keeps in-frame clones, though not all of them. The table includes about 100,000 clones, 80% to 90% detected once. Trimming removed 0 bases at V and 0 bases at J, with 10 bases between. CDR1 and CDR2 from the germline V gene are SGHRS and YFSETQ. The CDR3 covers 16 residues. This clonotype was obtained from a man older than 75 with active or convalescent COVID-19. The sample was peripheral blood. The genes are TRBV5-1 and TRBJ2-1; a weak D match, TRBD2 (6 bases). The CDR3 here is CASSLVPSASYNEQFF. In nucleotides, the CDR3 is TGCGCCAGCAGCTTGGTGCCTAGCGCCTCCTACAATGAGCAGTTCTTC.